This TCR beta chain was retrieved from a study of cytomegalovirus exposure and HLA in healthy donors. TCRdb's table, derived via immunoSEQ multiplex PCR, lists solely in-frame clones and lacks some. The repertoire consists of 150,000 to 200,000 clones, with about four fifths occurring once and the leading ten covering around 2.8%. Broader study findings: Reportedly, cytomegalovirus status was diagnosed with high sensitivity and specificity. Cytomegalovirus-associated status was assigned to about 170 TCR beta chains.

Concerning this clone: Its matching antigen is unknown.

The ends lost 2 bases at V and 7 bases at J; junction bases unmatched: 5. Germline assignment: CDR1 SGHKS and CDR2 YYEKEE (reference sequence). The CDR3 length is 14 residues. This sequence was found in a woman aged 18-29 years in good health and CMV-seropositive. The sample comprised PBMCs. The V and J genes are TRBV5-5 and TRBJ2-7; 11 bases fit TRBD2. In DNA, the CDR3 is TGTGCCAGCAGCTTTGGGCTAGCGGGGGGTGAGCAGTACTTC. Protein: CASSFGLAGGEQYF.